This record looks at one T cell receptor beta chain sequence and its context. Its antigen is as yet unknown. The data were obtained in a study of shared clonotypes between healthy human individuals. Background on the study: Donor ages ranged 18 to 49 years: a couple of women, a few men. Findings and caveats of the study: A few donors held about 5% of naive CD4 clonotypes in common.

Generated by immunoSEQ multiplex PCR, the TCRdb table keeps only in-frame clones and is missing some. The sample has around 980,000 clones; around 82% are singletons. Those who donated were healthy HIV-negative adults, with no recent acute infections or vaccinations reported. The V gene lost 4 bases and the J gene lost 6 bases, with 19 bases spanning the gap. Germline CDR1 is SGDLS and CDR2 is YYNGEE. The CDR3 has 15 residues. The sequence was collected from a man between 18 and 35 years old in good health. Some clones in this sample may be carry-over from other donors' samples. Specimen: memory CD4+ T cells from PBMCs. The subset denotes: CD45RA-negative fraction. This rearrangement joins TRBV9 to TRBJ1-2; possible D gene TRBD1, 5 bases. CDR3 sequence (DNA): TGTGCCAGCAGCCCCTCCCAAACCCGGGGGGATGGCTACACCTTC. Protein sequence: CASSPSQTRGDGYTF.